A selection of T cell receptor beta chains follows, all from one sample in a study of blood T cell repertoires in COVID-19. Some clones are missing from TCRdb's copy, which holds only in-frame ones; the method was immunoSEQ multiplex PCR. Of approximately 230,000 clones in the sample, roughly 87% are singletons; the top ten hold around 3%. The sample taken for sequencing was peripheral blood. Receptors were obtained from a man between 18 and 35 years old with active or convalescent COVID-19. CDR3s include the opening cysteine and the closing phenylalanine or tryptophan. A D gene is named only where the DNA matches it firmly. Clone size, where shown, is once, few, many, or a class for clones that have expanded.

j_call,d_call,v_call,clone_size,cdr3_aa,cdr3_nt
TRBJ1-2,-,TRBV14,-,CASSQGQNYGYTF,TGTGCCAGCAGCCAAGGCCAGAACTATGGCTACACCTTC
TRBJ2-7,TRBD2,TRBV3-1/TRBV3-2,-,CASSRQGGAYEQYF,TGTGCCAGCAGCCGTCAGGGAGGGGCCTACGAGCAGTACTTC
TRBJ1-1,-,TRBV9,-,CASSVAGGRNTEAFF,TGTGCCAGCAGCGTAGCGGGGGGAAGGAACACTGAAGCTTTCTTT
TRBJ2-7,-,TRBV14,-,CASSQGSEQYF,TGTGCCAGCAGCCAGGGGAGCGAGCAGTACTTC
TRBJ2-3,-,TRBV6-1,-,CASSEAWGVGADTQYF,TGTGCCAGCAGTGAAGCGTGGGGGGTCGGCGCAGATACGCAGTATTTT
TRBJ1-2,-,TRBV6-4,-,CASSDGVTGSYGYTF,TGTGCCAGCAGTGACGGTGTTACAGGGTCCTATGGCTACACCTTC
TRBJ2-7,TRBD2,TRBV7-8,-,CASSVDIGGVEQYF,TGTGCCAGCAGCGTAGACATCGGGGGGGTCGAGCAGTACTTC
TRBJ1-2,-,TRBV7-8,-,CASSLVRGTSYGYTF,TGTGCCAGCAGCTTAGTTAGGGGGACGAGCTATGGCTACACCTTC
TRBJ2-1,TRBD2,TRBV19,-,CASIKGSGTSSYNEQFF,TGTGCCAGTATTAAGGGGTCCGGGACTAGCTCCTACAATGAGCAGTTCTTC
TRBJ1-1,-,TRBV5-6,-,CASSLVDTNTEAFF,TGTGCCAGCAGCTTGGTGGACACGAACACTGAAGCTTTCTTT
TRBJ2-1,-,TRBV5-6,-,CASSLIRGRHEQFF,TGTGCCAGCAGCTTAATCCGAGGGAGACATGAGCAGTTCTTC
TRBJ1-5,-,TRBV4-1,-,CASSHGVEEAGNQPQHF,TGCGCCAGCAGCCATGGGGTCGAGGAAGCGGGCAATCAGCCCCAGCATTTT
TRBJ1-2,TRBD1,TRBV4-1,once,CASSQDRQGTYGYTF,TGCGCCAGCAGCCAAGATCGACAGGGGACCTATGGCTACACCTTC
TRBJ1-1,-,TRBV28,few,CASNQGGVVPFF,TGTGCCAGCAATCAGGGAGGAGTTGTGCCTTTCTTT
TRBJ1-2,TRBD1,TRBV24-1,-,CATSDGQGAYTF,TGTGCCACCAGTGATGGACAGGGGGCCTACACCTTC